A single sample is the source of the 28 T cell receptor beta chains below, sequenced in a study of blood T cell repertoires in COVID-19. TCRdb's table, derived via immunoSEQ multiplex PCR, lists solely in-frame clones and lacks some. The sample lists about 170,000 clones, approximately 83% occurring once. Sequencing was carried out using peripheral blood. The receptors here all came from a human donor with acute or convalescent COVID-19. The donor label of this sample is uncertain.

The rearrangement links TRBV15 to TRBJ2-3, with 7 bases fitting TRBD1. CDR1 is LNHNV and CDR2 is YYDKDF in the germline V gene (reference sequence). The CDR3 runs to 16 residues. V lost 3 bases and J lost 8; bases outside the gene matches: 14. DNA of the CDR3: TGTGCCACCAGCAGGGAGAGGACAGGCCGTGTTGGTACGCAGTATTTT. Its protein is CATSRERTGRVGTQYF.

The chain uses TRBV20-1 and TRBJ1-3; possible D gene TRBD1, 5 bases. The CDR3 is 16 amino acids. V gave up 3 bases and J gave up 3 bases, with 18 bases separating them. The V gene's germline CDR1 is DFQATT and CDR2 SNEGSKA (reference sequence). CDR3 bases: TGCAGTGCTAGTCGGGGAGGGACCCGCCTTGGAAACACCATATATTTT. It specifies CSASRGGTRLGNTIYF.

V and J are TRBV27 and TRBJ2-2; TRBD2 might be the D (6 bases). Germline CDR1 is MNHEY and CDR2 is SMNVEV (reference sequence). The V end was cut by 5 bases, the J end by 3 bases, with 10 bases between. This CDR3 comprises 14 residues. In nucleotides, the CDR3 is TGTGCCAGCAGTAGGACGGGGGACACCGGGGAGCTGTTTTTT. Protein product: CASSRTGDTGELFF.

This rearrangement joins TRBV30 to TRBJ2-7; D may correspond to TRBD1 or TRBD2 (6 bases each). Germline CDR1 and CDR2: GTSNPN and SVGIG (reference sequence). V lost 5 bases and J 3 bases, leaving 14 bases between the germline ends. The CDR3 is 13 amino acids. CDR3 nucleotide sequence: TGTGCCTGGGGGGGGCAGGAGCTCTACGAGCAGTACTTC. It translates to CAWGGQELYEQYF.

In DNA form, the CDR3 reads TGTGCCAGCAGTTTTGAACTAGCGGCTTACAATGAGCAGTTCTTC. Residues: CASSFELAAYNEQFF. The V and J genes are TRBV6-1 and TRBJ2-1; 8 positions match TRBD2. Losses at the gene ends were 5 bases for V and 4 bases for J; bases not matched to a gene: 7. The CDR3 is made up of 15 amino acids. The V gene's germline CDR1 is MNHNS and CDR2 SASEGT.

The V call is TRBV7-7, the J call TRBJ2-5; D gene unclear. The germline V and J ends were trimmed by 3 bases and 4 bases, with 9 bases remaining between them. The CDR3 is 13 amino acids. Germline V lookup: CDR1 SSHAT, CDR2 FNYEAQ (reference sequence). The CDR3 DNA reads TGTGCCAGCAGCTTGATCGGGTTAGAGACCCAGTACTTC. It specifies CASSLIGLETQYF.

The V gene is TRBV2, the J gene TRBJ2-2; the match to TRBD1 covers 7 bases. V was clipped by 7 bases and J by 7 bases; unmatched bases: 6. There are 13 residues in the CDR3. The germline V gene encodes CDR1 SNHLY and CDR2 FYNNEI. CDR3 sequence: CASTKGAGGELFF. DNA for the CDR3: TGTGCCAGCACCAAGGGGGCCGGCGGGGAGCTGTTTTTT.

V usage is TRBV9 and J usage is TRBJ2-3; 8 bases line up with TRBD2. The germline V gene encodes CDR1 SGDLS and CDR2 YYNGEE. The trim removed 0 bases at V and 3 bases at J, leaving 3 bases unmatched. This CDR3 contains 15 residues. DNA of the CDR3: TGTGCCAGCAGCGTAGGCGGGGGGTTGACAGATACGCAGTATTTT. Its translation is CASSVGGGLTDTQYF.

This sequence joins TRBV7-9 and TRBJ2-3; 7 bases match TRBD2. V lost 5 bases, J lost 1 base, and 9 bases stayed unmatched. The CDR3 runs 16 residues. From germline, CDR1 is SEHNR and CDR2 FQNEAQ (reference sequence). CDR3 nucleotides: TGTGCCAGCAGCCCGAGGACTAGTTTTGGCACAGATACGCAGTATTTT. It specifies CASSPRTSFGTDTQYF.

The chain links TRBV6-5 to TRBJ1-2; no clear D gene. In germline, CDR1 is MNHEY, CDR2 SVGAGI. CDR3 length: 15 amino acids. V was cut by 6 bases and J by 8 bases, with 22 bases left in between. The CDR3 reads CASSQPGQRSGGYTF. The CDR3 region has the DNA TGTGCCAGCAGCCAGCCGGGCCAGAGGTCGGGAGGCTACACCTTC.

This clone occurred once. The gene calls are TRBV3-1 (or the pseudogene TRBV3-2) and TRBJ2-7; a weak D match, TRBD2 (5 bases). The CDR3 sequence is 15 residues long. V shed 1 base and J shed 5 bases, with 15 bases lying between them. The germline V gene encodes CDR1 LGHDT and CDR2 YNNKEL (reference sequence). This CDR3 reads CASSQVASWSHEQYF. In nucleotides, the CDR3 is TGTGCCAGCAGCCAAGTGGCTAGCTGGTCTCACGAGCAGTACTTC.

V is TRBV7-9 and J is TRBJ2-7; TRBD1 aligns across 9 bases. V dropped 1 base and J dropped 5; count of bases not matched to a gene: 3. The CDR3 totals 14 residues. Germline lookup yields CDR1 SEHNR and CDR2 FQNEAQ (reference sequence). The CDR3 nucleotides are TGTGCCAGCAGCTTAGGCTGGACAGGGGACGAGCAGTACTTC. Translated, it gives CASSLGWTGDEQYF.

Only one count was recorded for this clone. V usage is TRBV5-1 and J usage is TRBJ1-1, with 7 nucleotides matching TRBD1. The CDR3 length is 14 residues. V was pared by 5 bases and J by 4 bases, with 8 bases of the junction left unmatched. The germline V gene has CDR1 SGHRS and CDR2 YFSETQ. The CDR3 region has the DNA TGCGCCAGCAGTGCCGGGAGGGGGCCCACTGAAGCTTTCTTT. Protein product: CASSAGRGPTEAFF.

V usage is TRBV5-1 and J usage is TRBJ2-7, with TRBD1 as a possible D gene (5 bases). Germline values: CDR1 SGHRS, CDR2 YFSETQ. Trimming pared 0 bases from V and 4 bases from J, leaving 20 bases between. The CDR3 totals 17 residues. CDR3: CASSLDRAVEGAYEQYF. CDR3 sequence (DNA): TGCGCCAGCAGCTTGGACCGCGCAGTAGAAGGGGCTTACGAGCAGTACTTC.

V and J are TRBV19 and TRBJ2-1; D not resolved. Germline V gene lookup returns CDR1 LNHDA and CDR2 SQIVND (reference sequence). V lost 10 bases, J lost 0 bases, and 16 bases lay in between. There are 15 residues in the CDR3. DNA for the CDR3: TGTGCCACCCAAGGCCGCCGCGGCTCCTACAATGAGCAGTTCTTC. As protein: CATQGRRGSYNEQFF.

The chain joins TRBV19 to TRBJ1-5; D is possibly TRBD1 (6 bases). V was cut by 2 bases and J by 2 bases, with 10 bases left in between. CDR1 is LNHDA and CDR2 is SQIVND in the germline V gene (reference sequence). The CDR3 extends over 15 amino acids. The CDR3 coding sequence is TGTGCCAGTAGTATACAGGGGTATGGCAATCAGCCCCAGCATTTT. It specifies CASSIQGYGNQPQHF.

J is TRBJ2-2 and V is TRBV11-3; TRBD1 is a possible D gene (5 bases). Germline CDR1 SGHNT, CDR2 YENEEA. This CDR3 spans 14 amino acids. Trimming took off 5 bases at V and 3 bases at J, with 10 bases between the two ends. CDR3 nucleotides: TGTGCCAGCAGCCCAGGGATTCACACCGGGGAGCTGTTTTTT. Its translation: CASSPGIHTGELFF.

The chain carries TRBV28 and TRBJ2-7; D is undetermined. Germline loops: CDR1 MDHEN, CDR2 SYDVKM. The CDR3 runs 12 residues. The V end was cut by 5 bases, the J end by 4 bases, with 9 bases between. The CDR3 DNA sequence: TGTGCCAGCAGTCCAACACCTTACGAGCAGTACTTC. It yields the protein CASSPTPYEQYF. The full variable domain, in which reference TRBV28 and TRBJ2-7 provide the parts outside the CDR3, is DVKVTQSSRYLVKRTGEKVFLECVQDMDHENMFWYRQDPGLGLRLIYFSYDVKMKEKGDIPEGYSVSREKKERFSLILESASTNQTSMYLCASSPTPYEQYFGPGTRLTVT.

This CDR3 is CASSPLEGGYTF. Here the CDR3 DNA reads TGTGCCAGCAGTCCCCTTGAGGGAGGCTACACCTTC. The chain has TRBV27 and TRBJ1-2; D uncertain. The germline gives CDR1 MNHEY, CDR2 SMNVEV (reference sequence). Deletions cut 5 bases from V and 8 bases from J, with 12 bases between. CDR3 length: 12 residues.

The rearrangement links TRBV19 to TRBJ1-5, with 7 bases lining up with TRBD1. J was trimmed by 5 bases and V by 4 bases; bases with no gene match: 5. The V gene's germline CDR1 is LNHDA and CDR2 SQIVND (reference sequence). CDR3 length: 14 residues. The DNA of the CDR3 is TGTGCCAGTAGTACAGGGGGAGGTGATCAGCCCCAGCATTTT. This codes for CASSTGGGDQPQHF.

The CDR3 spells CASSENNRARSSPLHF. CDR3 bases: TGCGCCAGCAGCGAGAACAACAGGGCCAGGAGTTCACCCCTCCACTTT. The gene calls are TRBV5-1 and TRBJ1-6, with D possibly matching TRBD1 (6 bases). This CDR3 contains 16 residues. Trimming took off 4 bases at V and 9 bases at J, with 20 bases between the two ends. The germline CDR1 and CDR2 sequences are SGHRS and YFSETQ.

This clone appeared a single time. The chain combines TRBV19 with TRBJ2-4; the D gene is possibly TRBD1 (6 bases). The CDR3 totals 15 residues. From germline, CDR1 is LNHDA and CDR2 SQIVND (reference sequence). V was clipped by 3 bases and J by 9 bases, with 18 bases between them. The CDR3 here is CASSIMGKGVSIQYF. DNA for the CDR3: TGTGCCAGTAGTATTATGGGGAAGGGGGTGAGCATTCAGTACTTC.

V and J are TRBV2 and TRBJ1-1; tentative D call: TRBD1 (6 bases). Germline-derived CDR1 and CDR2 are SNHLY and FYNNEI. CDR3 length: 13 residues. V was shortened by 8 bases and J by 0 bases, with 10 bases between the two germline ends. The DNA for the CDR3 is TGTGCCAGCGGCGGACAGATGAACACTGAAGCTTTCTTT. Protein: CASGGQMNTEAFF.

The chain recombines TRBV30 with TRBJ2-6, with 11 bases that match TRBD2. Trimming removed 1 base from V and 4 bases from J; junction bases left unmatched: 9. This CDR3 spans 18 amino acids. Per the germline V gene, CDR1 is GTSNPN and CDR2 is SVGIG (reference sequence). As DNA, the CDR3 is TGTGCCTGGAGTGGGGATAGCGGGAGGGACCTCGGGGCCAACGTCCTGACTTTC. Translation gives CAWSGDSGRDLGANVLTF.

A few counts support this clone. The rearrangement joins TRBV12-2 to TRBJ1-1. TRBV12-2 is an annotated pseudogene. The CDR3 is 17 residues long. The CDR3 DNA reads as TGTGCAAGTCGCTCTCCGACGGAGGGACGTATGGTGCCTGAAGCTTTCTTT. Translating gives CASRSPTEGRMVPEAFF.

The chain is built from TRBV6-5 and TRBJ1-2, with D perhaps matching TRBD1 (5 bases). Germline V lookup: CDR1 MNHEY, CDR2 SVGAGI. V was shortened by 6 bases and J by 0 bases, with 5 bases between the two germline ends. This CDR3 has 12 amino acids. The CDR3 sequence: CASRGANYGYTF. CDR3 in DNA: TGTGCCAGCAGAGGGGCTAACTATGGCTACACCTTC.

J is TRBJ2-5 and V is TRBV5-4, with 10 bases matching TRBD2. The CDR3 is 15 residues long. V gave up 1 base and J gave up 4 bases; unmatched junction bases: 4. Germline lookup yields CDR1 SGHNT and CDR2 YYREEE (reference sequence). The CDR3 is CASSLTSGIGETQYF. The CDR3 DNA sequence: TGTGCCAGCAGCTTGACTAGCGGGATCGGAGAGACCCAGTACTTC.

This chain connects TRBV30 to TRBJ2-5; 13 positions agree with TRBD2. Germline V lookup: CDR1 GTSNPN, CDR2 SVGIG (reference sequence). The V gene end was trimmed by 3 bases and the J gene end by 2 bases; junction bases not matched to a gene: 9. CDR3 length: 17 amino acids. CDR3 DNA sequence: TGTGCCTGGAGCCTTCGGACTAGCGGGAGACGTCAAGAGACCCAGTACTTC. It translates to CAWSLRTSGRRQETQYF.